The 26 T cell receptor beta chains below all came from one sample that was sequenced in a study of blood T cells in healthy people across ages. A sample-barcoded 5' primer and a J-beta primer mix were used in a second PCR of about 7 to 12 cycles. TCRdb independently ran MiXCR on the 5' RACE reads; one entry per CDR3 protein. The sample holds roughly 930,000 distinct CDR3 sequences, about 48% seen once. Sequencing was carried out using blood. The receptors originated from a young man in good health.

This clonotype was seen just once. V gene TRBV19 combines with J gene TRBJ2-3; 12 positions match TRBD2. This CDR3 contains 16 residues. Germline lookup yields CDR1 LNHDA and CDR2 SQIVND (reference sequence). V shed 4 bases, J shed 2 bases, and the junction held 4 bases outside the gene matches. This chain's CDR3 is CASSTTSGGLTDTQYF. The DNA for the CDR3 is TGTGCCAGTAGTACCACTAGCGGGGGGCTCACAGATACGCAGTATTTT.

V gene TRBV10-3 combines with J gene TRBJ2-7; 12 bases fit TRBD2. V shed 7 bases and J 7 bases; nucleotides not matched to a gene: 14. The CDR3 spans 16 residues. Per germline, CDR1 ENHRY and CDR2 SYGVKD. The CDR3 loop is CAINRLAGASRGEQYF. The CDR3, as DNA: TGTGCCATCAACCGACTAGCGGGGGCTTCCCGGGGTGAGCAGTACTTC.

The CDR3 DNA follows: TGTGCCAGCAGCCAAGCTGGGACAGGGGGCGTGCAGTACTTC. Residues: CASSQAGTGGVQYF. The chain has TRBV14 and TRBJ2-4; 12 nucleotides align to TRBD1. Germline trimming cut 1 base from V and 13 bases from J; bases unmatched to any gene: 5. Per the germline V gene, CDR1 is SGHDN and CDR2 is FVKESK. This CDR3 spans 14 amino acids.

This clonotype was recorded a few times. CDR3 in amino acids: CASSSNRGHNSPLHF. The CDR3 DNA is TGTGCCAGCAGCTCAAATCGGGGCCATAATTCACCCCTCCACTTT. V usage is TRBV7-9 and J usage is TRBJ1-6, with D possibly matching TRBD1 (5 bases). Germline values: CDR1 SEHNR, CDR2 FQNEAQ (reference sequence). This CDR3 is 15 amino acids long. The ends were cut back, 4 bases at V and 5 bases at J, with 12 bases in the middle.

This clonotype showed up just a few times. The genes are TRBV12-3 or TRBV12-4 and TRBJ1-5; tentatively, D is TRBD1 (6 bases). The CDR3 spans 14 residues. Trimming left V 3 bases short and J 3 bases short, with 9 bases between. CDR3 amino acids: CASSFGGDNQPQHF. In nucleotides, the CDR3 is TGTGCCAGCAGTTTTGGGGGCGACAATCAGCCCCAGCATTTT.

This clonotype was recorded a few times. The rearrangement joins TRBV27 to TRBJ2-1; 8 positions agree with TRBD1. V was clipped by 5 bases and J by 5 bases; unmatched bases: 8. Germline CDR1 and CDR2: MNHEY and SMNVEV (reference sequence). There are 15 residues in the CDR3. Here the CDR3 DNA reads TGTGCCAGCAGTCCCACGGGACAGGAAAACAATGAGCAGTTCTTC. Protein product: CASSPTGQENNEQFF.

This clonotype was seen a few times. In nucleotides, the CDR3 is TGTGCCAGCAGGGTTACAGGGACCTACGAGCAGTACTTC. Protein: CASRVTGTYEQYF. J is TRBJ2-7 and V is TRBV6-2 or TRBV6-3; D may be TRBD1 (6 bases). Trimming took off 6 bases at V and 2 bases at J, with 11 bases between the two ends. This CDR3 has 13 residues. Looked up from germline, CDR1 is MNHEY and CDR2 is SVGEGT.

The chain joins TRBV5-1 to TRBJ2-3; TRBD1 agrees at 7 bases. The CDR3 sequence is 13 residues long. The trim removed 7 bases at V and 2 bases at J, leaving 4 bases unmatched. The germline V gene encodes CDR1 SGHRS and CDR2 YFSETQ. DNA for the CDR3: TGCGCCAGCGAGGACAGGATCACAGATACGCAGTATTTT. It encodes CASEDRITDTQYF.

The CDR3 DNA reads TGTGCCAGCAGTTTGCCCCGGGGACAGGGAACTGAAGCTTTCTTT. This encodes CASSLPRGQGTEAFF. This chain joins TRBV28 and TRBJ1-1; the match to TRBD1 covers 9 bases. The CDR3 totals 15 residues. CDR1 is MDHEN and CDR2 is SYDVKM in the germline V gene. V lost 3 bases and J lost 5; bases outside the gene matches: 7.

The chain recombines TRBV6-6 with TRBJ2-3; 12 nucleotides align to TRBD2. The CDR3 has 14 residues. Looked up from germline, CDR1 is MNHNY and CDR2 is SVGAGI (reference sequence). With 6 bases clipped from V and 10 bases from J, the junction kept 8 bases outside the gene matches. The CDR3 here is CASRGTSGGRPQYF. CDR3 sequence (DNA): TGTGCCAGCAGGGGCACTAGCGGGGGGCGTCCGCAGTATTTT.

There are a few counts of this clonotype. The CDR3 coding sequence is TGTGCCAGCAGTTTTGTGGTAGGGAAAAACATTCAGTACTTC. It encodes CASSFVVGKNIQYF. V and J are TRBV28 and TRBJ2-4, with D hard to call. The CDR3 sequence is 14 residues long. The V gene's germline CDR1 is MDHEN and CDR2 SYDVKM. Trimming removed 3 bases at V and 4 bases at J, with 10 bases between.

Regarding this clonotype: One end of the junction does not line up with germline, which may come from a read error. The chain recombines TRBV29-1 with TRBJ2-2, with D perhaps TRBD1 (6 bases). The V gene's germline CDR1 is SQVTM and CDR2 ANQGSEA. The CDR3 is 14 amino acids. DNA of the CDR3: TGCAGCGCAACGGGACAACGGAACGCCGGGGAGCTGTTTTTT. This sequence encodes CSATGQRNAGELFF.

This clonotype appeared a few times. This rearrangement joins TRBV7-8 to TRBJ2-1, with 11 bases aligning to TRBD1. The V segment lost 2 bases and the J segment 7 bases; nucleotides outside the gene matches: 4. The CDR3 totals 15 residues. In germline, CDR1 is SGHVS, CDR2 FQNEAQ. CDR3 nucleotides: TGTGCCAGCAGCTTATGGGACAGGGGGGGAAATGAGCAGTTCTTC. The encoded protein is CASSLWDRGGNEQFF. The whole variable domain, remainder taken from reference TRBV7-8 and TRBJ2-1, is GAGVSQSPRYKVAKRGQDVALRCDPISGHVSLFWYQQALGQGPEFLTYFQNEAQLDKSGLPSDRFFAERPEGSVSTLKIQRTQQEDSAVYLCASSLWDRGGNEQFFGPGTRLTVL.

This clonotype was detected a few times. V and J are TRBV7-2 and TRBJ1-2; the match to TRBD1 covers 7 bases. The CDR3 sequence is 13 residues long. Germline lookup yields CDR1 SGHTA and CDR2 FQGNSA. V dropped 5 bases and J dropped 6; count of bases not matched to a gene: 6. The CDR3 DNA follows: TGTGCCAGCAGCCTTGACAGGGAAGATGGCTACACCTTC. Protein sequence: CASSLDREDGYTF.

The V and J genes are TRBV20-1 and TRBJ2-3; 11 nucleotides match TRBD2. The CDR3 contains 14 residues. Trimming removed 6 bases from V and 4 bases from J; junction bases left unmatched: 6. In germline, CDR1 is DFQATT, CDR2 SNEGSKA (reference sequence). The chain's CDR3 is CSAHPSGGSDTQYF. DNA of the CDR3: TGCAGTGCACACCCTAGCGGGGGGTCAGATACGCAGTATTTT.

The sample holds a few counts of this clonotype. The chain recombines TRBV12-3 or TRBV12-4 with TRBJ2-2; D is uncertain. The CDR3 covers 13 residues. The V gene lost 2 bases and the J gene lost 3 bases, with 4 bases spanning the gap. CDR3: CASSLSDTGELFF. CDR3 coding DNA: TGTGCCAGCAGTTTATCCGACACCGGGGAGCTGTTTTTT.

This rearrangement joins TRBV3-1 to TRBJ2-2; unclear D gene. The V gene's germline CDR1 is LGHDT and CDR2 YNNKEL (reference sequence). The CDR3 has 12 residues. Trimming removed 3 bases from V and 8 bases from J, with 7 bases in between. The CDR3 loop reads CASSHEPGELFF. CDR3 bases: TGTGCCAGCAGCCATGAACCGGGGGAGCTGTTTTTT.

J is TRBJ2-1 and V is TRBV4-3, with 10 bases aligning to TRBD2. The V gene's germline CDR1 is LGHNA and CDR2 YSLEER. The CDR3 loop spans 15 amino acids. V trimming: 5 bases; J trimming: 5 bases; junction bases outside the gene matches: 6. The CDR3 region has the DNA TGCGCCAGCAGCGGAGCGGGGGGGGGAGACAATGAGCAGTTCTTC. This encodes CASSGAGGGDNEQFF.

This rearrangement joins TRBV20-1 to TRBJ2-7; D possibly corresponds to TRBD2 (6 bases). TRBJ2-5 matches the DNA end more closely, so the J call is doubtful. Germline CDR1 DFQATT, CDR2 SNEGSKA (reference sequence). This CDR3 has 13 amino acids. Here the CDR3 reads CSAAIWAGETQYF. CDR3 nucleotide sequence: TGCAGTGCCGCGATTTGGGCGGGGGAGACCCAGTACTTC.

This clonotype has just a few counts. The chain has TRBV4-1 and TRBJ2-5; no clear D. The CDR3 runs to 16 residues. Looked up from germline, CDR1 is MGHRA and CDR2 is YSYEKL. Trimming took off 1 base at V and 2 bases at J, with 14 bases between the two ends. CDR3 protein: CASSQVGRALQETQYF. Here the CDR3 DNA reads TGCGCCAGCAGCCAAGTTGGCCGGGCTCTACAAGAGACCCAGTACTTC.

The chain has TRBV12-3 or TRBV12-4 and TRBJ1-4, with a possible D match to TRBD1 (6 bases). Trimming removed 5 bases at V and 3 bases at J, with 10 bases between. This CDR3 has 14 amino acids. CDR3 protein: CASSHTGPNEKLFF. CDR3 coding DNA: TGTGCCAGCAGTCATACAGGGCCTAATGAAAAACTGTTTTTT.

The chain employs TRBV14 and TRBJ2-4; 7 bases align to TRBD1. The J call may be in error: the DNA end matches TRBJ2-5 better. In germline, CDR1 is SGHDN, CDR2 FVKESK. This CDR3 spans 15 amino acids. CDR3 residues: CASSQETGEGETQYF. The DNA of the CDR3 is TGTGCCAGCAGCCAAGAAACAGGGGAAGGAGAGACCCAGTACTTC.

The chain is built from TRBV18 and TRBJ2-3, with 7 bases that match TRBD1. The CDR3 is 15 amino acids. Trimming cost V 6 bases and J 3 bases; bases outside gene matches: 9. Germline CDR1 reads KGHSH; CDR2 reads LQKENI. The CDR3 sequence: CASSARQGVTDTQYF. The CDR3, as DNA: TGTGCCAGCTCCGCGAGACAGGGTGTGACAGATACGCAGTATTTT.

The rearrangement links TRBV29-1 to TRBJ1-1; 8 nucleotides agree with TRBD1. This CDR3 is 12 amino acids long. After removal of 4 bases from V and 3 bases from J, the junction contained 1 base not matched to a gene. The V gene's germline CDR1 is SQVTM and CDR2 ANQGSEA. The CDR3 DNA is TGCAGCGTTGTACAGGGGGACACTGAAGCTTTCTTT. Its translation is CSVVQGDTEAFF.

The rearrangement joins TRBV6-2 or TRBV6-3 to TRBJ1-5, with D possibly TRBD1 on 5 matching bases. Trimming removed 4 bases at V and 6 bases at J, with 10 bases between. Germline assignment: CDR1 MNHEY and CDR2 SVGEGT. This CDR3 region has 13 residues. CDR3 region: CASSFREGQPQHF. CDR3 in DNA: TGTGCCAGCAGTTTCAGGGAGGGTCAGCCCCAGCATTTT.

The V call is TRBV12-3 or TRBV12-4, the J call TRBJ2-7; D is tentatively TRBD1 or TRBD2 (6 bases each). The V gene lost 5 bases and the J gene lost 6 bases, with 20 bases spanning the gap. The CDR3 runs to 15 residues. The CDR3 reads CASSQDGGHWGEQYF. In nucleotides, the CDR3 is TGTGCCAGCAGTCAGGATGGGGGGCATTGGGGCGAGCAGTACTTC.